The 25 T cell receptor beta chains presented below share a single source sample, sequenced in a study of molecular identifiers for immune sequencing clone quantification. MiXCR, applied by TCRdb to the PCR reads, yields one record per CDR3 protein. Of about 510,000 distinct CDR3 sequences listed, about 25% are singletons. Sequenced material: naive CD8+ T cells from blood, with Jurkat cell RNA spiked in. Subset in this sample: FACS-sorted CD8+CD4-CCR7+CD45RA+ naive T cells. Every receptor here comes from a human donor in good health. Some libraries in this study had Jurkat cell RNA spiked in.

This clonotype appeared many times. The chain links TRBV7-9 to TRBJ1-1; TRBD1 might be the D (5 bases). The CDR3 extends over 13 amino acids. Trimming removed 1 base at V and 6 bases at J, with 9 bases between. CDR1 SEHNR and CDR2 FQNEAQ come from the germline V gene (reference sequence). Written as DNA, the CDR3 is TGTGCCAGCAGCTTAGAGAGGGGTCCTGAAGCTTTCTTT. It translates to CASSLERGPEAFF. Together with reference TRBV7-9 and TRBJ1-1, the CDR3 gives the full variable domain: DTGVSQNPRHKITKRGQNVTFRCDPISEHNRLYWYRQTLGQGPEFLTYFQNEAQLEKSRLLSDRFSAERPKGSFSTLEIQRTEQGDSAMYLCASSLERGPEAFFGQGTRLTVV.

This clonotype was seen at least ten times. This sequence joins TRBV9 and TRBJ1-1; no definite D call. CDR1 and CDR2 from the germline V gene are SGDLS and YYNGEE. The CDR3 length is 16 residues. Trimming cost V 0 bases and J 4 bases, with 16 bases left between them. As DNA, the CDR3 is TGTGCCAGCAGCGTAGTGGCAGACCCTCGGCGCACTGAAGCTTTCTTT. As protein: CASSVVADPRRTEAFF.

A note on this clonotype: A much bigger clone sits one base away, suggesting this may be a read error. The chain joins TRBV6-6 to TRBJ2-1; D call uncertain. V gave up 4 bases and J gave up 9 bases, with 13 bases separating them. This CDR3 spans 13 amino acids. CDR1 and CDR2 (germline): MNHNY, SVGAGI (reference sequence). The CDR3 is CASSLSNFGEQFF. Here the CDR3 DNA reads TGTGCCAGCAGTTTGAGTAACTTCGGTGAGCAGTTCTTC.

The V and J genes are TRBV12-3 or TRBV12-4 and TRBJ1-1, with D unclear. V lost 1 base to trimming and J lost 0 bases, with 9 bases between them. The CDR3 consists of 15 residues. The CDR3 coding sequence is TGTGCCAGCAGTTTAGGTGACACCATGAACACTGAAGCTTTCTTT. Translated, it gives CASSLGDTMNTEAFF.

The chain links TRBV4-1 to TRBJ1-1; 7 bases are shared with TRBD1. Germline-derived CDR1 and CDR2 are MGHRA and YSYEKL. The CDR3 has 14 residues. The V segment lost 8 bases and the J segment 3 bases; nucleotides outside the gene matches: 9. CDR3 DNA: TGCGCCAGCCGAGTCCAGGGGGTGGACACTGAAGCTTTCTTT. Residues: CASRVQGVDTEAFF.

This clonotype appeared a few times. The chain has TRBV7-3 and TRBJ2-3; tentative D call: TRBD1 (6 bases). This CDR3 is 15 amino acids long. The V end lost 2 bases, the J end lost 3 bases, and 12 bases lay between the germline ends. The germline gives CDR1 SGHTA, CDR2 FQGTGA. The CDR3 is CASSLGQGTTDTQYF. Written as DNA, the CDR3 is TGTGCCAGCAGCTTAGGGCAGGGGACAACAGATACGCAGTATTTT.

The chain recombines TRBV5-1 with TRBJ1-1; no clear D. The CDR3 runs 12 residues. Per germline, CDR1 SGHRS and CDR2 YFSETQ. Trimming removed 6 bases at V and 8 bases at J, with 14 bases between. The CDR3 region is CASTLAGVEAFF. As DNA, the CDR3 is TGCGCCAGCACCCTCGCCGGGGTAGAAGCTTTCTTT.

The chain carries TRBV6-2 or TRBV6-3 and TRBJ2-1; TRBD1 matches at 9 bases. Per germline, CDR1 MNHEY and CDR2 SVGEGT. The J segment lost 8 bases and the V segment lost 3 bases, leaving 2 bases of the junction unmatched. CDR3 size: 13 residues. CDR3 protein: CASSYGQGYEQFF. CDR3 coding DNA: TGTGCCAGCAGTTATGGACAGGGGTATGAGCAGTTCTTC.

In nucleotides, the CDR3 is TGTGCCACCAGTGATTCCGGTACGCAGTATTTT. Its translation is CATSDSGTQYF. V is TRBV24-1 and J is TRBJ2-3; D unresolved. Germline assignment: CDR1 KGHDR and CDR2 SFDVKD. This CDR3 has 11 residues. Trimming took off 2 bases at V and 8 bases at J, with 4 bases between the two ends.

The genes are TRBV6-5 and TRBJ2-7, with 9 bases fitting TRBD1. The V gene's germline CDR1 is MNHEY and CDR2 SVGAGI. The CDR3 has 15 amino acids. V lost 0 bases to trimming and J lost 0 bases; unmatched junction nucleotides: 0. As DNA, the CDR3 is TGTGCCAGCAGTTACTCGGACAGGGGCTCCTACGAGCAGTACTTC. Amino acids: CASSYSDRGSYEQYF.

This clonotype appeared many times. This rearrangement joins TRBV5-1 to TRBJ2-7, with 12 bases matching TRBD2. Germline CDR1 and CDR2: SGHRS and YFSETQ. This CDR3 spans 16 amino acids. The V gene end was trimmed by 3 bases and the J gene end by 4 bases; junction bases not matched to a gene: 8. CDR3 DNA: TGCGCCAGCAGCTCCCTAGCGGGAGGGACGGAGTACGAGCAGTACTTC. It codes for CASSSLAGGTEYEQYF. Full variable domain (outside the CDR3, taken from reference TRBV5-1 and TRBJ2-7): KAGVTQTPRYLIKTRGQQVTLSCSPISGHRSVSWYQQTPGQGLQFLFEYFSETQRNKGNFPGRFSGRQFSNSRSEMNVSTLELGDSALYLCASSSLAGGTEYEQYFGPGTRLTVT.

Concerning this clonotype itself: The conserved final phenylalanine or tryptophan is absent from the CDR3, which likely points to a read error. The rearrangement uses TRBV6-5 and TRBJ2-7; D perhaps matches TRBD1 (7 bases). Trimming pared 2 bases from V and 6 bases from J, leaving 14 bases between. Germline CDR1 MNHEY, CDR2 SVGAGI. This CDR3 contains 14 residues. CDR3 sequence reads: CASSYPVQGGEQYS. CDR3 coding DNA: TGTGCCAGCAGTTACCCGGTGCAGGGGGGCGAGCAGTACTCC.

This clonotype was counted between two and nine times. The chain joins TRBV19 to TRBJ2-7; D gene ambiguous. Trimming took off 5 bases at V and 3 bases at J, with 14 bases between the two ends. The CDR3 length is 14 residues. CDR1 LNHDA and CDR2 SQIVND come from the germline V gene (reference sequence). The CDR3 reads CASSPSVYIYEQYF. As DNA, the CDR3 is TGTGCCAGTAGTCCAAGCGTTTACATCTACGAGCAGTACTTC.

Many counts were recorded for this clonotype. V and J are TRBV9 and TRBJ2-3; D might be TRBD2 (6 bases). There are 17 residues in the CDR3. V dropped 0 bases and J dropped 0 bases, with 14 bases sitting between them. The germline V gene has CDR1 SGDLS and CDR2 YYNGEE. The CDR3 sequence is CASSVGGAGASTDTQYF. CDR3 coding DNA: TGTGCCAGCAGCGTAGGAGGAGCGGGTGCTAGCACAGATACGCAGTATTTT.

As for this clonotype: This clone may be a read error of a much larger clone one base away. The chain has TRBV9 and TRBJ2-3; TRBD1 agrees at 7 bases. CDR1 and CDR2 from the germline V gene are SGDLS and YYNGEE. The CDR3 sequence is 14 residues long. The CDR3 sequence: CASSARDSIDTQYF. CDR3 sequence (DNA): TGTGCCAGCAGCGCGAGGGACAGCATAGATACGCAGTATTTT.

This clonotype was detected only a few times. The chain employs TRBV11-2 and TRBJ2-6; possible D gene TRBD2, 6 bases. Trimming pared 5 bases from V and 0 bases from J, leaving 17 bases between. The CDR3 is 18 residues long. The germline gives CDR1 SGHAT, CDR2 FQNNGV. The CDR3 region has the DNA TGTGCCAGCAGCACGGGAGTTCAAACTAACTCTGGGGCCAACGTCCTGACTTTC. Translating it yields CASSTGVQTNSGANVLTF. Combining the CDR3 with reference TRBV11-2 and TRBJ2-6 gives the whole variable domain EAGVAQSPRYKIIEKRQSVAFWCNPISGHATLYWYQQILGQGPKLLIQFQNNGVVDDSQLPKDRFSAERLKGVDSTLKIQPAKLEDSAVYLCASSTGVQTNSGANVLTFGAGSRLTVL.

This clonotype showed up many times. The V call is TRBV4-3, the J call TRBJ2-7; TRBD2 is a possible D gene (6 bases). The CDR3 sequence is 14 residues long. V lost 0 bases to trimming and J lost 4 bases, with 10 bases between them. Germline assignment: CDR1 LGHNA and CDR2 YSLEER. The chain's CDR3 is CASSQDTRGYEQYF. CDR3 DNA sequence: TGCGCCAGCAGCCAAGATACGCGGGGATACGAGCAGTACTTC.

This clonotype was recorded many times. This rearrangement joins TRBV28 to TRBJ1-1, with D perhaps matching TRBD1 (6 bases). V was pared by 3 bases and J by 6 bases, with 29 bases between. Germline CDR1 MDHEN, CDR2 SYDVKM. CDR3 size: 19 residues. The CDR3 sequence: CASSFPLTGLNSLAAEAFF. CDR3 nucleotides: TGTGCCAGCAGTTTCCCCTTGACAGGTCTTAATAGTTTGGCCGCTGAAGCTTTCTTT.

The chain combines TRBV28 with TRBJ2-7; no reliable D call. V dropped 6 bases and J dropped 4 bases, with 19 bases sitting between them. In germline, CDR1 is MDHEN, CDR2 SYDVKM. This CDR3 comprises 15 residues. CDR3 sequence reads: CASSPFLSASYEQYF. The CDR3 nucleotides read TGTGCCAGCAGCCCCTTTCTCAGCGCCAGTTACGAGCAGTACTTC.

This clonotype appeared a few times. The chain has TRBV12-3 or TRBV12-4 and TRBJ2-1; 9 positions match TRBD2. The CDR3 sequence is 15 residues long. V was pared by 8 bases and J by 3 bases, with 8 bases of the junction left unmatched. The CDR3 loop is CASGSPSGVYNEQFF. The CDR3 region has the DNA TGTGCCAGCGGGAGTCCTAGCGGGGTCTACAATGAGCAGTTCTTC.

This chain links TRBV11-2 with TRBJ2-2, with D perhaps TRBD1 (6 bases). CDR1 and CDR2 from the germline V gene are SGHAT and FQNNGV. The V end was cut by 4 bases, the J end by 1 base, with 10 bases between. The CDR3 contains 15 residues. The CDR3 region is CASSSWTVNTGELFF. CDR3 bases: TGTGCCAGCAGCTCATGGACAGTGAACACCGGGGAGCTGTTTTTT.

The V call is TRBV20-1, the J call TRBJ2-1; 7 bases align to TRBD1. Germline V gives CDR1 DFQATT, CDR2 SNEGSKA (reference sequence). Trimming cost V 5 bases and J 0 bases; bases outside gene matches: 4. The CDR3 covers 14 residues. DNA for the CDR3: TGCAGTGCTCCGGGACAGCGCTCCTACAATGAGCAGTTCTTC. Its translation: CSAPGQRSYNEQFF.

This clonotype came up many times. The chain combines TRBV7-9 with TRBJ1-1, with 9 bases identical to TRBD1. V was pared by 5 bases and J by 0 bases, with 4 bases of the junction left unmatched. Germline V gene sequence: CDR1 SEHNR, CDR2 FQNEAQ (reference sequence). The CDR3 sequence is 15 residues long. CDR3 residues: CASSIRTGVNTEAFF. The CDR3, as DNA: TGTGCCAGCAGCATCCGGACAGGGGTGAACACTGAAGCTTTCTTT.

This clonotype was seen a handful of times. V is TRBV7-6 and J is TRBJ2-3, with D possibly being TRBD1 or TRBD2 (5 bases each). V shed 5 bases and J shed 0 bases, with 15 bases lying between them. The germline CDR1 and CDR2 sequences are SGHVS and FNYEAQ. The CDR3 sequence is 16 residues long. CDR3 loop: CASSAGTLRSTDTQYF. The DNA of the CDR3 is TGTGCCAGCAGCGCTGGGACCTTGAGAAGCACAGATACGCAGTATTTT. The variable domain in full, with the rest retrieved from reference TRBV7-6 and TRBJ2-3, is GAGVSQSPRYKVTKRGQDVALRCDPISGHVSLYWYRQALGQGPEFLTYFNYEAQQDKSGLPNDRFSAERPEGSISTLTIQRTEQRDSAMYRCASSAGTLRSTDTQYFGPGTRLTVL.

The genes are TRBV27 and TRBJ2-7; D is perhaps TRBD2 (6 bases). The germline V gene has CDR1 MNHEY and CDR2 SMNVEV (reference sequence). The CDR3 is 15 amino acids. V was shortened by 6 bases and J by 4 bases, with 19 bases between the two germline ends. The CDR3 DNA reads TGTGCCAGCAGGACCGGAGGGGCAGCTTTATACGAGCAGTACTTC. This gives the protein CASRTGGAALYEQYF.